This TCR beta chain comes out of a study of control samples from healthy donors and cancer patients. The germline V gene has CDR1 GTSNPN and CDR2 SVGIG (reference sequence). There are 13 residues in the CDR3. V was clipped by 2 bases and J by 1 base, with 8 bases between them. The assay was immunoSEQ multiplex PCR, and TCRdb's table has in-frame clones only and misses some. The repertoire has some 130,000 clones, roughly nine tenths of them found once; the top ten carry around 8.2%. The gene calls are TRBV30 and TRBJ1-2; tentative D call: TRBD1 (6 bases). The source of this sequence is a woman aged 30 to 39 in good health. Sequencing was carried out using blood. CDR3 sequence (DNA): TGTGCCTGGAGTCCGGACAGTAACTATGGCTACACCTTC. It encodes CAWSPDSNYGYTF.